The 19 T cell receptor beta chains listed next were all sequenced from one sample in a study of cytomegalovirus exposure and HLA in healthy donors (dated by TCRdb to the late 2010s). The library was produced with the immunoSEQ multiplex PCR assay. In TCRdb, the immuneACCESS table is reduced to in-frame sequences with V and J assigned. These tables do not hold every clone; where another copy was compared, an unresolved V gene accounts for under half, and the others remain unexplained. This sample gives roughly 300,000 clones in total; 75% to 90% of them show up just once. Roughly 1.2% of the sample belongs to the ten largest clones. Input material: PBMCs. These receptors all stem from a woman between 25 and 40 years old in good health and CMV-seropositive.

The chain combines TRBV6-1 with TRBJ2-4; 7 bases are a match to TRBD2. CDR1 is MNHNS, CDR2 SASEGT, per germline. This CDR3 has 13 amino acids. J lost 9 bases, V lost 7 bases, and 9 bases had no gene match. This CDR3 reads CASMKPRESIQYF. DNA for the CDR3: TGTGCCAGCATGAAACCGCGGGAGAGCATTCAGTACTTC.

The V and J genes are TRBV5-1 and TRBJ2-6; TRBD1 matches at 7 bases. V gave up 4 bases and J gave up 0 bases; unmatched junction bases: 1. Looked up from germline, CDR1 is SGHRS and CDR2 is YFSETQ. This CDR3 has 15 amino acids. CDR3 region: CASSGQVSGANVLTF. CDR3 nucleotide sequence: TGCGCCAGCAGCGGACAGGTCTCTGGGGCCAACGTCCTGACTTTC.

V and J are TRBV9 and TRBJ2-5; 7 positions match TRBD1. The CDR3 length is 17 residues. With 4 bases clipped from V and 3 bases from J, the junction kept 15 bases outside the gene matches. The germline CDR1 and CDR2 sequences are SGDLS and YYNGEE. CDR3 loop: CASSSALGETGKETQYF. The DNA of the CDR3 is TGTGCCAGCAGCTCCGCCCTTGGTGAGACAGGGAAAGAGACCCAGTACTTC.

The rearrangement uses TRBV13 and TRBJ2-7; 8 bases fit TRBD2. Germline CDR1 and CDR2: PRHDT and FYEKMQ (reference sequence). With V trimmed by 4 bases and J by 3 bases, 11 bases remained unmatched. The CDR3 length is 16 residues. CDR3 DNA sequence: TGTGCCAGCAGCTCGAGAACTAGCGGCTCTTACTACGAGCAGTACTTC. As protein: CASSSRTSGSYYEQYF.

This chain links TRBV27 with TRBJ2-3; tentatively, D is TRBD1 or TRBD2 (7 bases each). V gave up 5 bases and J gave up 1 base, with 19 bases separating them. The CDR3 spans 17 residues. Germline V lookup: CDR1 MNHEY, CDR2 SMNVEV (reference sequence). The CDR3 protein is CASSVNAQGGGTDTQYF. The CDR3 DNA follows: TGTGCCAGCAGTGTCAACGCCCAGGGGGGGGGCACAGATACGCAGTATTTT.

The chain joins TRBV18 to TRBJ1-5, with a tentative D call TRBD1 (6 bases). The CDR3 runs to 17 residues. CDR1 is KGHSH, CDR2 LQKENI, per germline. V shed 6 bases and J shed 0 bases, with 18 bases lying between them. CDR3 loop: CASSSLGTPNSNQPQHF. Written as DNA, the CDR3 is TGTGCCAGCTCTTCCCTTGGGACACCAAATAGCAATCAGCCCCAGCATTTT. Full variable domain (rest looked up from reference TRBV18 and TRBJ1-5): NAGVMQNPRHLVRRRGQEARLRCSPMKGHSHVYWYRQLPEEGLKFMVYLQKENIIDESGMPKERFSAEFPKEGPSILRIQQVVRGDSAAYFCASSSLGTPNSNQPQHFGDGTRLSIL.

The CDR3 DNA is TGTGCCAGCAGCTTTATAGGGGGAGCTTTCTTT. It specifies CASSFIGGAFF. The J gene is TRBJ1-1, the V gene TRBV7-9; TRBD1 might be the D (6 bases). V lost 3 bases to trimming and J lost 10 bases, with 9 bases between them. CDR1 and CDR2 (germline): SEHNR, FQNEAQ (reference sequence). The length of the CDR3 is 11 residues.

The CDR3 DNA follows: TGTGCCAGAAGCTTGGACGGGCAGGGGACGTGCTTTGAAGCTTTCTTT. As protein: CARSLDGQGTCFEAFF. V is TRBV5-3 and J is TRBJ1-1, with a possible D match to TRBD1 (6 bases). TRBV5-3 is flagged as an ORF with uncertain function. There are 16 residues in the CDR3. Trimming took off 0 bases at V and 7 bases at J, with 19 bases between the two ends.

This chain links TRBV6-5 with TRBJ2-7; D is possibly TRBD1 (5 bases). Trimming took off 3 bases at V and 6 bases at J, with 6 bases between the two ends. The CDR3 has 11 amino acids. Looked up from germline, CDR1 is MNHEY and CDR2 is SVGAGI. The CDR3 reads CASSYGAEQYF. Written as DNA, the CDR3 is TGTGCCAGCAGTTATGGGGCCGAGCAGTACTTC.

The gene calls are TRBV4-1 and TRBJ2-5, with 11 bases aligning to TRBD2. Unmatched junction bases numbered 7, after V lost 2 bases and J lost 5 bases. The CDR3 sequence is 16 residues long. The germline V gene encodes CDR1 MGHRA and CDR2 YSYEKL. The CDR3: CASSQPLAGAGETQYF. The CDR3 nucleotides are TGCGCCAGCAGCCAACCACTAGCGGGGGCCGGGGAGACCCAGTACTTC.

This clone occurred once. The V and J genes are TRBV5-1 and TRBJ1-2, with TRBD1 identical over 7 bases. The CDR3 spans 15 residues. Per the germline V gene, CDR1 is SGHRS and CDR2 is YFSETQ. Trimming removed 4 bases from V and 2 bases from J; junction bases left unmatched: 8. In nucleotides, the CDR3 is TGCGCCAGCAGCCCACGGGACAGACTAAACTATGGCTACACCTTC. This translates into CASSPRDRLNYGYTF.

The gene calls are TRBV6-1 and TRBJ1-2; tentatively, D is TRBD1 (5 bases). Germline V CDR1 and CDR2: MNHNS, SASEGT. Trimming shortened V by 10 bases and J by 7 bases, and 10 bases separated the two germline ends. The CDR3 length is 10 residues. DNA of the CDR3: TGTGCCATCCAGGGAGGTGGCTACACCTTC. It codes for CAIQGGGYTF.

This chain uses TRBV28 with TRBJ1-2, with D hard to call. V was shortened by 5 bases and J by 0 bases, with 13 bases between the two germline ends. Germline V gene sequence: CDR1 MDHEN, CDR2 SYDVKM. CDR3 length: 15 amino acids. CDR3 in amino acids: CASSPRGTANYGYTF. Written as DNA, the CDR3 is TGTGCCAGCAGTCCCCGGGGAACAGCTAACTATGGCTACACCTTC.

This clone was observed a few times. CDR3 sequence: CASSQVGGSTYEQYF. The CDR3 nucleotides read TGCGCCAGCAGCCAAGTAGGCGGGTCGACCTACGAGCAGTACTTC. This sequence joins TRBV4-1 and TRBJ2-7; possibly TRBD2 for D (5 bases). Trimming took 1 base from V and 2 from J, leaving 12 bases between them. The CDR3 is 15 amino acids. Germline V gives CDR1 MGHRA, CDR2 YSYEKL.

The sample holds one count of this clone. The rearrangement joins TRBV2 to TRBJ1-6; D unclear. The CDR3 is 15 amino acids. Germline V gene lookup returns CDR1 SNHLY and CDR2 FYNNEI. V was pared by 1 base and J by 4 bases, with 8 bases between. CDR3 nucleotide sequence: TGTGCCAGCAGTGAAGTCCAGAATTATAATTCACCCCTCCACTTT. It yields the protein CASSEVQNYNSPLHF.

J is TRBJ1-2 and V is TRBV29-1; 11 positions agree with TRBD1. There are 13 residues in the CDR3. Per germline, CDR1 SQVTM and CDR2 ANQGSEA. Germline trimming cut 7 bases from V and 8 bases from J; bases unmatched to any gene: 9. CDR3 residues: CSAEDRGRRGYTF. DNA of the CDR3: TGCAGCGCAGAGGACAGGGGGCGCCGGGGCTACACCTTC.

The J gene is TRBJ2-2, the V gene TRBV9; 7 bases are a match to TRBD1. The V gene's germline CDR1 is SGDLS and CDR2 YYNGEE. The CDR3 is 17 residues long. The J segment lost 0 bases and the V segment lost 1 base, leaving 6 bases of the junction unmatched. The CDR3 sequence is CASSVPTGSPNTGELFF. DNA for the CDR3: TGTGCCAGCAGCGTACCGACAGGGAGCCCGAACACCGGGGAGCTGTTTTTT.

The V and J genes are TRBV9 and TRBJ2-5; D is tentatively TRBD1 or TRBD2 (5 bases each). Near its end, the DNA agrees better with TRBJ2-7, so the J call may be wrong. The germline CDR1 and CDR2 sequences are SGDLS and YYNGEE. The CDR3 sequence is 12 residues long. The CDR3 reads CASGTYDYEQYF. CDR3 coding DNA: TGTGCCAGCGGGACCTACGACTACGAGCAGTACTTC.

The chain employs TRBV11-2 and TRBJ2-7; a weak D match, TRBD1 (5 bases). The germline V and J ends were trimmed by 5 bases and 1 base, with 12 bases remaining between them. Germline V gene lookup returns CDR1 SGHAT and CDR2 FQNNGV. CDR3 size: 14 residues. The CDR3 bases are TGTGCCAGCAGCCCCGTAGGGGCGTCCTACGAGCAGTACTTC. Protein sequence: CASSPVGASYEQYF.